This T cell receptor beta chain was observed in a study of blood T cell repertoires in COVID-19. Overall study: The study drew acute and convalescent COVID-19 samples from the United States, Italy and Spain. In each case, the material was cDNA or gDNA derived from T cells, B-cell-depleted T cells, or PBMCs.

In the original analysis: Estimation of nucleated cell counts relied on the amplification of reference gene primers. Measured with immunoSEQ multiplex PCR; TCRdb has only the in-frame clones, and not every one. V and J calls and clone size are as listed in that table; D and trimming were resolved from the DNA. The table lists over 150,000 clones, approximately 84% of them singletons, with 8% to 9% in the top ten. Seattle patient enrollment occurred during active infection, with longitudinal follow-up thereafter. CDR1 is LNHDA and CDR2 is SQIVND in the germline V gene (reference sequence). Trimming left V 4 bases short and J 3 bases short, with 14 bases between. This CDR3 is 15 amino acids long.

The sample was peripheral blood. The origin of this receptor is a woman between 55 and 75 years old with COVID-19, enrolled during active disease. The gene calls are TRBV19 and TRBJ2-3; a possible D gene is TRBD1 (6 bases). In DNA, the CDR3 is TGTGCCAGTAGTACACAGGGAGTAAGGACAGATACGCAGTATTTT. Amino acids: CASSTQGVRTDTQYF.